This T cell receptor beta chain was identified during a study of T cell responses to AZD1222 COVID-19 vaccine. Study-wide results and caveats: In a largely white British group with more females than males, clonal diversity was possibly underestimated.

This CDR3 has 12 amino acids. CDR1 is ENHRY, CDR2 SYGVKD, per germline. Trimming cost V 3 bases and J 10 bases, with 10 bases left between them. As concerns this clone: Antigen unknown.

TCRdb's table, derived via immunoSEQ multiplex PCR, lists solely in-frame clones and lacks some. The sample contains 90,000 to 130,000 clones, just under 95% of which appear only once. This specimen consisted of peripheral blood, obtained 28 days after the second AZD1222 dose. This TCR was sampled from an adult who received the AZD1222 COVID-19 vaccine. This chain joins TRBV10-3 and TRBJ1-5; D uncertain. The CDR3 nucleotides are TGTGCCATCAGTGACAATGATCGACCCCAGCATTTT. It translates to CAISDNDRPQHF.